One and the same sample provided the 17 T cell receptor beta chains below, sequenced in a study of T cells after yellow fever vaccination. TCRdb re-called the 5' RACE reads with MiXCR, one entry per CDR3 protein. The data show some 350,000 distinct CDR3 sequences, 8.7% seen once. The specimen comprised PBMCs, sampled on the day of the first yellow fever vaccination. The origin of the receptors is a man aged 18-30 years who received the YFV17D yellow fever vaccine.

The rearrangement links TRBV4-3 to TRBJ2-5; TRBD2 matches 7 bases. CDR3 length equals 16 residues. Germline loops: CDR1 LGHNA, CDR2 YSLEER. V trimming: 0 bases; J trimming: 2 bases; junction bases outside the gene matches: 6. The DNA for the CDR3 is TGCGCCAGCAGCCAAGACGGGAGGTGGGGACAAGAGACCCAGTACTTC. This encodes CASSQDGRWGQETQYF.

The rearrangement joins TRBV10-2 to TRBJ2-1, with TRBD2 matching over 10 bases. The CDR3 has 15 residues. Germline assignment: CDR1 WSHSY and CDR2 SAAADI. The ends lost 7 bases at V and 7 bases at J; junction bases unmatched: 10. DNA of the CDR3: TGCGCCAGCACGGACCCAGCGGGGGGGCCTAATGAGCAGTTCTTC. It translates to CASTDPAGGPNEQFF.

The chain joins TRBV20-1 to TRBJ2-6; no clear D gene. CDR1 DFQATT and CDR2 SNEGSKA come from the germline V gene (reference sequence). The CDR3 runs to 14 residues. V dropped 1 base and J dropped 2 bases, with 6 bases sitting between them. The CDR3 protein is CSARVVAGANVLTF. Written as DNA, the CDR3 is TGCAGTGCTAGAGTGGTGGCTGGGGCCAACGTCCTGACTTTC.

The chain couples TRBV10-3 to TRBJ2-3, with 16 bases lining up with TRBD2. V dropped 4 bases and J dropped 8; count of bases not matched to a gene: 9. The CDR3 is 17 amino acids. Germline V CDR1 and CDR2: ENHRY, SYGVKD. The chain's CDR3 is CAISAPGLAGGRGTQYF. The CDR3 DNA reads TGTGCCATCAGTGCCCCGGGACTAGCGGGGGGGCGCGGTACGCAGTATTTT.

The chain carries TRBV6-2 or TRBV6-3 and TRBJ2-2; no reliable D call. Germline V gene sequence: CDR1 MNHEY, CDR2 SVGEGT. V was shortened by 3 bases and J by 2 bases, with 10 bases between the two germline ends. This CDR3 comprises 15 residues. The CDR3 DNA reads TGTGCCAGCAGTTATGGTTCGACTAACACCGGGGAGCTGTTTTTT. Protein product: CASSYGSTNTGELFF.

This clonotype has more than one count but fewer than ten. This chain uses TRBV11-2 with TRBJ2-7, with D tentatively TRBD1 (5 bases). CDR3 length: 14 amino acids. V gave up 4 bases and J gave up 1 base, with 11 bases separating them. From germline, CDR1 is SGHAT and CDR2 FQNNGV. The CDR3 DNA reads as TGTGCCAGCAGCTCGCGACAGACTTCCTACGAGCAGTACTTC. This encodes CASSSRQTSYEQYF.

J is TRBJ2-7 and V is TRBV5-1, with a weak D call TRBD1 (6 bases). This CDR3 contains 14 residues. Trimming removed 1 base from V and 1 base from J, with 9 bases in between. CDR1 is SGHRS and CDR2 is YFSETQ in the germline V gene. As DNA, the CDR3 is TGCGCCAGCAGCTTGACAGGGCGGTCCTACGAGCAGTACGTC. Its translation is CASSLTGRSYEQYV.

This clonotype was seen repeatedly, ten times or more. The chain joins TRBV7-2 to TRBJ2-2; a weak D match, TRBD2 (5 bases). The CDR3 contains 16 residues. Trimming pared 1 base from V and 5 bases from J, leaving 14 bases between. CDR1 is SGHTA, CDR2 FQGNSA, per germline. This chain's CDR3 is CASSLGRLDLTGELFF. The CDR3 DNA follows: TGTGCCAGCAGCTTAGGGAGGCTTGACTTGACCGGGGAGCTGTTTTTT. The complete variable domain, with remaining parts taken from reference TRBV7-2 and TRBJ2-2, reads GAGVSQSPSNKVTEKGKDVELRCDPISGHTALYWYRQSLGQGLEFLIYFQGNSAPDKSGLPSDRFSAERTGGSVSTLTIQRTQQEDSAVYLCASSLGRLDLTGELFFGEGSRLTVL.

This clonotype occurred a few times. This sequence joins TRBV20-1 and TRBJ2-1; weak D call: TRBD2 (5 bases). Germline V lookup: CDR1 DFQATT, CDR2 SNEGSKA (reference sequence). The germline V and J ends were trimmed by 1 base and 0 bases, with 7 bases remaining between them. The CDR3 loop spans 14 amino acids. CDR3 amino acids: CSARGGSSYNEQFF. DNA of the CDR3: TGCAGTGCTAGAGGTGGGAGCTCCTACAATGAGCAGTTCTTC.

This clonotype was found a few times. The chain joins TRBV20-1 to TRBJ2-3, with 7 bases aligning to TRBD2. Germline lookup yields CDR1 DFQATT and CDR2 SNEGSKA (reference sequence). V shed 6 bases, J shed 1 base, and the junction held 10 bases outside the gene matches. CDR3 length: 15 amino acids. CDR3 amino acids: CSAPPRAGGTDTQYF. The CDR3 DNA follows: TGCAGTGCGCCCCCTCGGGCGGGGGGCACAGATACGCAGTATTTT.

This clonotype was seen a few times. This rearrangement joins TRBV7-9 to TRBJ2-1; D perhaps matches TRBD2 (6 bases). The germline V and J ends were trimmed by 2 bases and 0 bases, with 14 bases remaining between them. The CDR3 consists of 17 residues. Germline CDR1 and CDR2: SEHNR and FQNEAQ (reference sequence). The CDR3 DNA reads TGTGCCAGCAGCTTAAACCCTCGGAGGGCCTCCTACAATGAGCAGTTCTTC. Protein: CASSLNPRRASYNEQFF.

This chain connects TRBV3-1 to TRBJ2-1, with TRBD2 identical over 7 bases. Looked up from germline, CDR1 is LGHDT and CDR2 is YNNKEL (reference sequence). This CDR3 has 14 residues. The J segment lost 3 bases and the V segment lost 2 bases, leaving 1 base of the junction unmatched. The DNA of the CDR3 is TGTGCCAGCAGCCAAAGGACTAGCTACAATGAGCAGTTCTTC. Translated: CASSQRTSYNEQFF.

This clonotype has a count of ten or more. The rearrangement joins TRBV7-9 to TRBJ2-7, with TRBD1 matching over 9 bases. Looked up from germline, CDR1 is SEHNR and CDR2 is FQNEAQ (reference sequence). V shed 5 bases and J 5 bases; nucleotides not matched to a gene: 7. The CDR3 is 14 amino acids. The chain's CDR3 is CASSPQGAGDEQYF. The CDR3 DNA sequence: TGTGCCAGCAGCCCACAGGGGGCAGGGGACGAGCAGTACTTC.

CDR3 nucleotides: TGTGCCAGCAACCCCGGACGAGTCTCCTCCTACGAGCAGTACTTC. Translated: CASNPGRVSSYEQYF. The chain uses TRBV6-2 or TRBV6-3 and TRBJ2-7; D ambiguous. The germline V and J ends were trimmed by 7 bases and 0 bases, with 16 bases remaining between them. Germline loops: CDR1 MNHEY, CDR2 SVGEGT. The CDR3 totals 15 residues.

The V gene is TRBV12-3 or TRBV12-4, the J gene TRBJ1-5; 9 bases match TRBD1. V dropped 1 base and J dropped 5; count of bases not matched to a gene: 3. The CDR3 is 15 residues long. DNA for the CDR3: TGTGCCAGCAGTTTAGGAACAGGGGGCGATCAGCCCCAGCATTTT. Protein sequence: CASSLGTGGDQPQHF.

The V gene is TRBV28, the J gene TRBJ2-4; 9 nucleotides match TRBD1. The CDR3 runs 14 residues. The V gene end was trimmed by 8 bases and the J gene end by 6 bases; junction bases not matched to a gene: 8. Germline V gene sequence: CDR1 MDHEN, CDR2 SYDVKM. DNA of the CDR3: TGTGCCAGCGGGGACAGGGTGGTTGCAAACATTCAGTACTTC. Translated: CASGDRVVANIQYF.

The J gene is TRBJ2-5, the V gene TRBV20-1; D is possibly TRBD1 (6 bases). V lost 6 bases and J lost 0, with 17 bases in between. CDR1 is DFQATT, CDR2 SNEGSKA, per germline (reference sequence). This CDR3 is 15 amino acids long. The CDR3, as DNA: TGCAGTGCCTCCAGACAGGCGAAGTACCAAGAGACCCAGTACTTC. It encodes CSASRQAKYQETQYF.